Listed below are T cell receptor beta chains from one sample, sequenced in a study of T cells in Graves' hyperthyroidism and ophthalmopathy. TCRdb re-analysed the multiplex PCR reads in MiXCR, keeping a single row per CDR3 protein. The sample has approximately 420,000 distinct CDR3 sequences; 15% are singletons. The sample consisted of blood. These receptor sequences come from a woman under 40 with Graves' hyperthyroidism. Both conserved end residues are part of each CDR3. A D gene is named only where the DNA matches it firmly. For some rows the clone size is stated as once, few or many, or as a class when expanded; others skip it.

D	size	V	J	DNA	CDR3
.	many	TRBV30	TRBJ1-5	TGTGCCTGGAGTGCAAAGACAGCACAGCCCCAGCATTTT	CAWSAKTAQPQHF
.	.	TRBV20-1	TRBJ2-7	TGCAGTGCTAGGTCCGTTGGGCATACCTCCTACGAGCAGTACTTC	CSARSVGHTSYEQYF
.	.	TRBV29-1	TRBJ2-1	TGCAGCGTTGAAAAGTGGGGGGACGAGCAGTTCTTC	CSVEKWGDEQFF
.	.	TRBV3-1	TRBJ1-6	TGTGCCGCACAGGAGCTTCATAATTCACCCCTCCACTTT	CAAQELHNSPLHF
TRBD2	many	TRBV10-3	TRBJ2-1	TGTGCCATCAGTGAATGGACTAGCGGCTCCACCTACAATGAGCAGTTCTTC	CAISEWTSGSTYNEQFF
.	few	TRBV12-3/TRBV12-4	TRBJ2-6	TGTGCCAGCAGTTTCGCGGGCAGCCTAACCTCTGGGGCCAACGTCCTGACTTTC	CASSFAGSLTSGANVLTF
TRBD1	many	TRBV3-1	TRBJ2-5	TGTGCCAGCAGCCAAGATCCAGGGGGGACCCAGTACTTC	CASSQDPGGTQYF
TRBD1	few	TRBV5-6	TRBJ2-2	TGTGCCAGTCAACCGGGACAGGGGTACACCGGGGAGCTGTTTTTT	CASQPGQGYTGELFF
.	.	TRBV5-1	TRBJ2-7	TGCGCCAGCAGCACGGACAGATTAGGCTTCGAGCAGTACTTC	CASSTDRLGFEQYF
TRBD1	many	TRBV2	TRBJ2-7	TGTGCCAGCAGTGGGGGACAGGGGGCCAGCGAGCAGTACTTC	CASSGGQGASEQYF
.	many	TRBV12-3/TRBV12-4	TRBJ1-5	TGTGCCAGCAGTTTAAAGGGCCCCAATCAGCCCCAGCATTTT	CASSLKGPNQPQHF
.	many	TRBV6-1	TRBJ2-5	TGTGCCAGCAACATTGTGGGGGGACAAGAGACCCAGTACTTC	CASNIVGGQETQYF
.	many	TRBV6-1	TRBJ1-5	TGTGCCAGCAGTGAACAGCCGGGTCGGGACGGTTATAGCAATCAGCCCCAGCATTTT	CASSEQPGRDGYSNQPQHF
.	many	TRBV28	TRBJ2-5	TGTGCCAGCACCGGTACGGCTCTAGTGAAGGAGACCCAGTACTTC	CASTGTALVKETQYF
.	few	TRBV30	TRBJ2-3	TGTGCCTGGGGAATGGGAGATACGCAGTATTTT	CAWGMGDTQYF
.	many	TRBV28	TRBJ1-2	TGTGCCAGCTGGTTCACAGGGAATGGCTACACCTTC	CASWFTGNGYTF
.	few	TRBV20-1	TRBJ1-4	TGCAGTGCTCGAGGGGAAGAAAAACTGTTTTTT	CSARGEEKLFF
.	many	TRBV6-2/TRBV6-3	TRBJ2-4	TGTGCCAGCAGTCTCGGAGTTGGGCATGCCAAAAACATTCAGTACTTC	CASSLGVGHAKNIQYF
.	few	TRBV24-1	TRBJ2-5	TGTGCCACCAGTTCTCCCCAAGAGACCCAGTACTTC	CATSSPQETQYF
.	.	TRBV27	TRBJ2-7	TGTGCCAGCGGCGACAGAACCTACGAGCAGTACTTC	CASGDRTYEQYF
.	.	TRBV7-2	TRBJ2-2	TGTGCCAGCAGCACAGTTGTAGGGTTGGACACCGGGGAGCTGTTTTTT	CASSTVVGLDTGELFF
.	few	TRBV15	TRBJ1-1	TGTGCCACCAGCAAGTTAGGAGGGAACACTGAAGCTTTCTTT	CATSKLGGNTEAFF
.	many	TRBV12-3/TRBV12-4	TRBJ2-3	TGTGCCAGCAGTCCCCAGGGAAGGGGCACAGATACGCAGTATTTT	CASSPQGRGTDTQYF